This TCR beta chain was captured in a study of blood T cells in healthy people across ages. Primed by a sample-barcoded 5' primer and a J-beta primer mix, a second PCR proceeded for about 7 to 11 cycles. TCRdb re-analysed the 5' RACE reads in MiXCR, keeping a single row per CDR3 protein. The repertoire holds 650,000 to 950,000 distinct CDR3 sequences, with about 42% as singletons. CDR3 length: 14 amino acids. V lost 5 bases to trimming and J lost 0 bases, with 11 bases between them. The germline V gene has CDR1 DFQATT and CDR2 SNEGSKA (reference sequence). This clonotype was counted only a few times. The specimen sequenced was blood. The source is a man aged 55 to 70 in good health. The V gene is TRBV20-1, the J gene TRBJ2-1, with D maybe TRBD1 (6 bases). As DNA, the CDR3 is TGCAGTGCTCGGGACACCCGCTCCTACAATGAGCAGTTCTTC. This gives the protein CSARDTRSYNEQFF.